What follows is one T cell receptor (beta chain) and its context. Its antigen remains unknown. The data derive from a study of Ad26.COV2.S vaccination and SARS-CoV-2 variants. General study results and limits: CD8+ and CD4+ T cells specific for spike reportedly responded with substantial breadth after vaccination. Total responses of T cells may have been underestimated by the analyses of TCR breadth and depth. The placebo group had lower spike-specific TCR breadth than the vaccine recipients did. Vaccine and placebo recipients had similar non-spike TCR breadth.

The data were produced by immunoSEQ multiplex PCR, yet TCRdb's version contains in-frame clones alone and is incomplete. This sample has 40,000 to 55,000 clones, with around 83% found just once. The ends lost 5 bases at V and 2 bases at J; junction bases unmatched: 10. Germline V gives CDR1 MDHEN, CDR2 SYDVKM. CDR3 length equals 17 residues. Material: peripheral blood, obtained after recovery from COVID-19. This TCR was sampled from a human donor who had recovered from COVID-19. J is TRBJ2-3 and V is TRBV28, with 10 nucleotides matching TRBD2. CDR3 bases: TGTGCCAGCAGTCCCTCCCCTAGCGGGGGATCCACAGATACGCAGTATTTT. This codes for CASSPSPSGGSTDTQYF. Full variable domain (remainder filled in from reference TRBV28 and TRBJ2-3): DVKVTQSSRYLVKRTGEKVFLECVQDMDHENMFWYRQDPGLGLRLIYFSYDVKMKEKGDIPEGYSVSREKKERFSLILESASTNQTSMYLCASSPSPSGGSTDTQYFGPGTRLTVL.